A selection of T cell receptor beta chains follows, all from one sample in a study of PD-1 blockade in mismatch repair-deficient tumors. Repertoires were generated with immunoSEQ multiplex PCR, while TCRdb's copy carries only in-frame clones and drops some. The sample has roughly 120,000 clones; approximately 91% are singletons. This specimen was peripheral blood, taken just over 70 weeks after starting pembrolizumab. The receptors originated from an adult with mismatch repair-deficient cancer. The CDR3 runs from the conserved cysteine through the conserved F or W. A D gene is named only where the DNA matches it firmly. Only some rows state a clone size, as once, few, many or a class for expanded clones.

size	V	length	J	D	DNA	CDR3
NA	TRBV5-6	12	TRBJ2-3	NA	TGTGCCAGCAGCTTTAACGGGGATACGCAGTATTTT	CASSFNGDTQYF
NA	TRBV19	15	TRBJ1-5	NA	TGTGCCAGTAGTATTTCAGGGGAGAAACATCAGCCCCAGCATTTT	CASSISGEKHQPQHF
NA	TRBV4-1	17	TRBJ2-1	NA	TGCGCCAGCAGCTCGGGGCGGGGACAGAGCTCCTACAATGAGCAGTTCTTC	CASSSGRGQSSYNEQFF
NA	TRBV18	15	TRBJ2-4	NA	TGTGCCAGCTCACCGTCGGAACTAGCCAAAAACATTCAGTACTTC	CASSPSELAKNIQYF
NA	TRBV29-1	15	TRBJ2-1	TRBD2	TGCAGCGTCGGGACTAGCGGGAGGACCTACAATGAGCAGTTCTTC	CSVGTSGRTYNEQFF
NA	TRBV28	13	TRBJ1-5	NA	TGTGCCAGCAGTGTACTTCCCTGGGGGCCCCAGCATTTT	CASSVLPWGPQHF
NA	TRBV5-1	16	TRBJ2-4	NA	TGCGCCAGCAGCTTGGCTAGTGGAGTAGCCAAAAACATTCAGTACTTC	CASSLASGVAKNIQYF
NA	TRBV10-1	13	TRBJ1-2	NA	TGCGCCAGCAGCCCCCGGGGGAACTATGGCTACACCTTC	CASSPRGNYGYTF
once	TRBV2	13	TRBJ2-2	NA	TGTGCCAGCAGGGTCACAGGGACCGGGGAGCTGTTTTTT	CASRVTGTGELFF
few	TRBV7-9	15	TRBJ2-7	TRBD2	TGTGCCAGCAGCCCGGGACTAGCGGGAGGGCCTAGGCAGTACTTC	CASSPGLAGGPRQYF
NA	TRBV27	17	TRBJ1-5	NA	TGTGCCAGCAGTTTAGGTTTTCCGGGACAATCAACTCAGCCCCAGCATTTT	CASSLGFPGQSTQPQHF
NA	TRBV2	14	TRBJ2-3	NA	TGTGCCAGCAGTGAATCGGTCGGCACAGATACGCAGTATTTT	CASSESVGTDTQYF
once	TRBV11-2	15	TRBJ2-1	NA	TGTGCCAGCAGCTTAGGGCAGGGGGGTTACAATGAGCAGTTCTTC	CASSLGQGGYNEQFF
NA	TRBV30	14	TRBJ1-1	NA	TGTGCCTGGAGGCCGCGAGTCATGAACACTGAAGCTTTCTTT	CAWRPRVMNTEAFF
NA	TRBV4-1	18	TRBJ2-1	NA	TGCGCCAGCAGCCAATGGGGGGCTGAAGGGCGGACATACAATGAGCAGTTCTTC	CASSQWGAEGRTYNEQFF
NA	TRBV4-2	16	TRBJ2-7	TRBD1	TGTGCCAGCAGCCAAGATCTAGCGGACAGGGGCCACGAGCAGTACTTC	CASSQDLADRGHEQYF
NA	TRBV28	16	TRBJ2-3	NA	TGTGCCAGCGGCGACAGGGACTCCCCTAGCACAGATACGCAGTATTTT	CASGDRDSPSTDTQYF
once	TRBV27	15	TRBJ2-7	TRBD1	TGTGCCAGCAGGGGGACAGGGGCGCTCGGTTACGAGCAGTACTTC	CASRGTGALGYEQYF
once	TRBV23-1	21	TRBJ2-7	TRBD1	TGCGCCAGCAGTCAATCGCTGAAGGGACAGGGGGTAGATGTAGGAGGCTACGAGCAGTACTTC	CASSQSLKGQGVDVGGYEQYF
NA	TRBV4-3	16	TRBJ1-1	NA	TGCGCCAGCAGCCAAGTGTCCGGGATCCCGAACACTGAAGCTTTCTTT	CASSQVSGIPNTEAFF
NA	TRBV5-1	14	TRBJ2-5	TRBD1	TGCGCCAGCAGCTTGGGGACAGGGGGGGAGACCCAGTACTTC	CASSLGTGGETQYF
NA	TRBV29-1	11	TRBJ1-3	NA	TGCAGCGTTGATCGCGGAAACACCATATATTTT	CSVDRGNTIYF
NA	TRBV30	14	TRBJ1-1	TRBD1	TGTGCCTGGAGTGAAGACAGGGGGAACACTGAAGCTTTCTTT	CAWSEDRGNTEAFF
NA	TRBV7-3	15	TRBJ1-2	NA	TGTGCCAGCAGCTTACGAAGCGGGACATCTGATGGCTACACCTTC	CASSLRSGTSDGYTF
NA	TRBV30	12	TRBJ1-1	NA	TGTGCCTGGAGTGTAACCCCTTCTGAAGCTTTCTTT	CAWSVTPSEAFF
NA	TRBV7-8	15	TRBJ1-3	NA	TGTGCCAGCAGCTTACGCAGGGACTCTGGAAACACCATATATTTT	CASSLRRDSGNTIYF
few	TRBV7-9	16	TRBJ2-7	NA	TGTGCCAGCAGCTTAGGTGGGCAGGGGAGCTCCTACGAGCAGTACTTC	CASSLGGQGSSYEQYF
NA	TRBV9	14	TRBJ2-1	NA	TGTGCCAGCAGCCCCAGCCTTGGAAGGGATGAGCAGTTCTTC	CASSPSLGRDEQFF